This TCR beta chain is from a study of blood T cell repertoires in COVID-19. In germline, CDR1 is KGHSH, CDR2 LQKENI. The CDR3 has 14 residues. The V end was cut by 6 bases, the J end by 5 bases, with 16 bases between. The protocol was immunoSEQ multiplex PCR, while the TCRdb copy is restricted to in-frame clones and leaves out a portion. Counted here are 70,000 to 80,000 clones, around 90% occurring once; the ten biggest clones make up under 6.5%. The chain carries TRBV18 and TRBJ2-5, with D maybe TRBD2 (7 bases). Input material: peripheral blood. This sequence was found in a human donor in a cohort sampled during active COVID-19. CDR3 loop: CASSGLGGRETQYF. The CDR3 bases are TGTGCCAGCTCCGGACTAGGGGGACGGGAGACCCAGTACTTC.